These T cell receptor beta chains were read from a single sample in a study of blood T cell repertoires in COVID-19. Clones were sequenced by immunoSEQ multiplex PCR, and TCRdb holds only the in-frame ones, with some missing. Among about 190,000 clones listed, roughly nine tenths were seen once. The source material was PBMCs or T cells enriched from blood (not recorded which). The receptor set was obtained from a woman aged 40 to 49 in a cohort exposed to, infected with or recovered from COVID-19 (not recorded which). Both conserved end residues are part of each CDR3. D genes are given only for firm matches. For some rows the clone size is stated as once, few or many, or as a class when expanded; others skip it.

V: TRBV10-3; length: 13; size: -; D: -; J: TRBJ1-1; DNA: TGTGCCATCAGTGGTAGATCACCCGCTGAAGCTTTCTTT; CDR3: CAISGRSPAEAFF
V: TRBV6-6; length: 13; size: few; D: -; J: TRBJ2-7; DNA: TGTGCCAGCAGCGAACAGGGAGGGTACGAGCAGTACTTC; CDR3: CASSEQGGYEQYF
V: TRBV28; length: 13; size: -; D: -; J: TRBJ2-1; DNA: TGTGCCAGCCGGGCAGGGTCCTACAATGAGCAGTTCTTC; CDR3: CASRAGSYNEQFF
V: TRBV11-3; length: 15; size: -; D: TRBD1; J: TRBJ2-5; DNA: TGTGCCAGCAGCACCCGGGACAGGGTCGGAGAGACCCAGTACTTC; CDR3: CASSTRDRVGETQYF
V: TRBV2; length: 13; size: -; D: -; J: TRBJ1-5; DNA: TGTGCCAGCTGGGGTCGGGGGGATCAGCCCCAGCATTTT; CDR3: CASWGRGDQPQHF
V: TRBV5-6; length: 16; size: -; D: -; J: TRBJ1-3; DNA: TGTGCCAGCAGCTTCCGACCCGGGGACTCTGGAAACACCATATATTTT; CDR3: CASSFRPGDSGNTIYF
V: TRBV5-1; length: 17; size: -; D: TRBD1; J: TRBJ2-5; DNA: TGCGCCAGCAGCTTGGACGTGACAGGGGGCGCGGAAGAGACCCAGTACTTC; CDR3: CASSLDVTGGAEETQYF
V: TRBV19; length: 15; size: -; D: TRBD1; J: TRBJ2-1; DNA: TGTGCCAGTAGACTTAGACAGGGGGCTAGGGATGAGCAGTTCTTC; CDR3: CASRLRQGARDEQFF
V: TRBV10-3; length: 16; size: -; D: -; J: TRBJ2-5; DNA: TGTGCCATCAGTGAAGTGAAGGGGGAGAGCAGAGAGACCCAGTACTTC; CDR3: CAISEVKGESRETQYF
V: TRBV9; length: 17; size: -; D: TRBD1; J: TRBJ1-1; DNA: TGTGCCAGCAGCGTAGCAGGGACAGGGGGCGCGAGGACTGAAGCTTTCTTT; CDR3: CASSVAGTGGARTEAFF
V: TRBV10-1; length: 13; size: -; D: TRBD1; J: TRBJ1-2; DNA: TGCGCCAGCAGTCCACAGGGGGCAGGTGGCTACACCTTC; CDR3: CASSPQGAGGYTF
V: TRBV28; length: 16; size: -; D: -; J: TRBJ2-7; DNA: TGTGCCAGCAGAATAGCTACGGAGTCTAGCTCCTACGAGCAGTACTTC; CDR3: CASRIATESSSYEQYF
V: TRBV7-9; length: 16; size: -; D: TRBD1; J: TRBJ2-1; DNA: TGTGCCAGCAGCTCCAACAGACAGGGGTTTTTCGATGAGCAGTTCTTC; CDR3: CASSSNRQGFFDEQFF
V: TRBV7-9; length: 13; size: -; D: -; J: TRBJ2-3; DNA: TGTGCCAGCAGCTTCGGGGTCAGAGATACGCAGTATTTT; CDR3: CASSFGVRDTQYF
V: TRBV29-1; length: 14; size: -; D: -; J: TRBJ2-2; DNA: TGCAGCGTTGTAGGGCAGGGTAACACCGGGGAGCTGTTTTTT; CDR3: CSVVGQGNTGELFF
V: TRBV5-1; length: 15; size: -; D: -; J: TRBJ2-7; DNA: TGCGCCAGCAGCTTGGGGCACCGAAACTCCTACGAGCAGTACTTC; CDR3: CASSLGHRNSYEQYF
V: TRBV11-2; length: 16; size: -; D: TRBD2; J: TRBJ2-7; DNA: TGTGCCAGCAGCCTTACGGGGGGGGAGAACTCCTACGAGCAGTACTTC; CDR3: CASSLTGGENSYEQYF
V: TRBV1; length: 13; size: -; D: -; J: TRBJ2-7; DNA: TGCACCAGCAGCCAGACTAGGAACTACGAGCAGTACTTC; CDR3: CTSSQTRNYEQYF
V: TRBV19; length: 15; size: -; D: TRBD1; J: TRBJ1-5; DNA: TGTGCCATTTCGCCGGGACAGGGGCTCAATCAGCCCCAGCATTTT; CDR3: CAISPGQGLNQPQHF
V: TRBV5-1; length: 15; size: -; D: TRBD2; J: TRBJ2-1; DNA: TGCGCCAGCAGCCTCGGGGGAGGGGCCTACAATGAGCAGTTCTTC; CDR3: CASSLGGGAYNEQFF
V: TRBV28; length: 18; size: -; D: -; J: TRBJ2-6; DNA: TGTGCCAGCAGTGAGTGGGGGGTCCCCCTCTCTGGGGCCAACGTCCTGACTTTC; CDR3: CASSEWGVPLSGANVLTF
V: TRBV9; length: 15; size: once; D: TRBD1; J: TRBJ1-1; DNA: TGTGCCAGCAGCGCAGGGGGCGGTCGGTACACTGAAGCTTTCTTT; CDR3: CASSAGGGRYTEAFF
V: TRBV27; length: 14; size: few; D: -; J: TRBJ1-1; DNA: TGTGCCAGCAGTTTGCGGGCGAGGTACACTGAAGCTTTCTTT; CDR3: CASSLRARYTEAFF
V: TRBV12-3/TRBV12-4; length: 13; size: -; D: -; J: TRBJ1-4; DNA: TGTGCCAGCAGCGACAGATTTTATGAAAAACTGTTTTTT; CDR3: CASSDRFYEKLFF
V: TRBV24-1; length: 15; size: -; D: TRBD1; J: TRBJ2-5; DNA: TGTGCCACCAGCAGACGGACAGGGCCCCAAGAGACCCAGTACTTC; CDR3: CATSRRTGPQETQYF
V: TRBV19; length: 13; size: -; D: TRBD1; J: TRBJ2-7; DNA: TGTGCCAGTAGTCCCGGACAGGCGGGCGAGCAGTACTTC; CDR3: CASSPGQAGEQYF
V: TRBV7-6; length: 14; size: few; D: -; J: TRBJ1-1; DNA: TGTGCCAGCAGCTCCCCAGGGGAGGGCACTGAAGCTTTCTTT; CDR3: CASSSPGEGTEAFF
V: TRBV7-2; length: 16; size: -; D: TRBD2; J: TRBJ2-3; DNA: TGTGCCAGCAGCTTTAGGACTAGCGGGAGGGTGGATACGCAGTATTTT; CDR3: CASSFRTSGRVDTQYF
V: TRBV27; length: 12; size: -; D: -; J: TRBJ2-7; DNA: TGTGCCAGCAGTTCCCTTCCCTACGAGCAGTACTTC; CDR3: CASSSLPYEQYF
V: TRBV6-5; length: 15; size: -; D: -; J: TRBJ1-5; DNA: TGTGCCAGCAGTTTTCATGACGGGGGGAATCAGCCCCAGCATTTT; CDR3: CASSFHDGGNQPQHF
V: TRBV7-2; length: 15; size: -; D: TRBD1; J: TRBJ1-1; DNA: TGTGCCAGCAGTTTCTCAGGGGGCAAGAACACTGAAGCTTTCTTT; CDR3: CASSFSGGKNTEAFF
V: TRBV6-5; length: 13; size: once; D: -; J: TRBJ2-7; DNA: TGTGCCAGCAGTCCCGAGAGATTCTACGAGCAGTACTTC; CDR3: CASSPERFYEQYF
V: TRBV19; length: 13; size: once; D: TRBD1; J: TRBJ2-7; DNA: TGTGCCAGTAGGGACAGGGGGCTGAACGAGCAGTACTTC; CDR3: CASRDRGLNEQYF
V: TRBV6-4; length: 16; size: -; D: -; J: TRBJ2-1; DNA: TGTGCCAGCAGTCCAGCCCCGGGCGGGGCCTACAATGAGCAGTTCTTC; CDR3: CASSPAPGGAYNEQFF
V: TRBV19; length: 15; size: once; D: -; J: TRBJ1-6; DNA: TGTGCCAGTAGACCCCGGTTCTCCTATAATTCACCCCTCCACTTT; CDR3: CASRPRFSYNSPLHF
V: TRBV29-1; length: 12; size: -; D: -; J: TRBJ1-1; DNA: TGCAGCGTTGAAGGCGGGAGGAGAGAAGCTTTCTTT; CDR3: CSVEGGRREAFF
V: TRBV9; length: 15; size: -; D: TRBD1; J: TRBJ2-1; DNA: TGTGCCAGCAACACAGGGGGAGCTGTATACAATGAGCAGTTCTTC; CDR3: CASNTGGAVYNEQFF
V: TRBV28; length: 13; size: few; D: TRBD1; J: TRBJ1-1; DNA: TGTGCCAGCAGTGACAGGGCTTGGACTGAAGCTTTCTTT; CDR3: CASSDRAWTEAFF
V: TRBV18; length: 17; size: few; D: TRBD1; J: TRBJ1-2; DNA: TGTGCCAGCTCACACGTAAGCTCCGACAGGGCCTATGGGAGCTACACCTTC; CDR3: CASSHVSSDRAYGSYTF
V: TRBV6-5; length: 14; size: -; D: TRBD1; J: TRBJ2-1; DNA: TGTGCCAGCAGTTCCCGGACAGGGTTAAATGAGCAGTTCTTC; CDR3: CASSSRTGLNEQFF
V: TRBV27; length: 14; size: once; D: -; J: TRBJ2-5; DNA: TGTGCCACCCAACCCCGGCGGTACCAAGAGACCCAGTACTTC; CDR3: CATQPRRYQETQYF
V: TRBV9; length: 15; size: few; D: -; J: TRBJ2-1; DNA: TGTGCCAGCAGCGACCCAGCGCTCCCCTACAATGAGCAGTTCTTC; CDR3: CASSDPALPYNEQFF
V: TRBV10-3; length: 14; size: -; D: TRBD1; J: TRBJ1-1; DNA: TGTGCCACCCTTGGACAGGGGAGGAGCACTGAAGCTTTCTTT; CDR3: CATLGQGRSTEAFF
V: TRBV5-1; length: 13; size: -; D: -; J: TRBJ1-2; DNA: TGCGCCAGCAGCTTGCGACTTAACTATGGCTACACCTTC; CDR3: CASSLRLNYGYTF
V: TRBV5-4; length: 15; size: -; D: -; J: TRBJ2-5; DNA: TGTGCCAGCAGCTTGGGTCGGGGACGGGGGGAGACCCAGTACTTC; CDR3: CASSLGRGRGETQYF
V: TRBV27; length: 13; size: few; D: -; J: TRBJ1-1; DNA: TGTGCCAGCAGTTGGAGGGGTTGGGGTGAAGCTTTCTTT; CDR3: CASSWRGWGEAFF
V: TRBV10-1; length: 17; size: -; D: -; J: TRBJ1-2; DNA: TGCGCCAGCAGTGATTCCTTGCAGGGGCTGGGGAACTATGGCTACACCTTC; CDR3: CASSDSLQGLGNYGYTF
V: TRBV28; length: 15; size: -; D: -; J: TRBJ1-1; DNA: TGTGCCAGCAGTCGCCACAGCCCCGACGGCACTGAAGCTTTCTTT; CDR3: CASSRHSPDGTEAFF
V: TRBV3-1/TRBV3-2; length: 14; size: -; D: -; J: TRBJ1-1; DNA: TGTGCCAGCAGCCAACGGGGCCAGGGGACTGAAGCTTTCTTT; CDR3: CASSQRGQGTEAFF
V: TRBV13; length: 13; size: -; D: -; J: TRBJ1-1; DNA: TGTGCCAGCAGTCGGGGCGGGATAGATGAGGCTTTCTTT; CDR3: CASSRGGIDEAFF
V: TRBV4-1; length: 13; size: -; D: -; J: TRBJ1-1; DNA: TGCGCCAGCAGCCAAGAGGGGAGGGGTGAAGCTTTCTTT; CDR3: CASSQEGRGEAFF
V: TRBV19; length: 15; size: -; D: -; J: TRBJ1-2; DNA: TGTGCCAGTAGTATTTCGCCCACAGGGCTCGATGGCTACACCTTC; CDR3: CASSISPTGLDGYTF
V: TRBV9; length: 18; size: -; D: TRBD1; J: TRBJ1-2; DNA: TGTGCCAGCAGCTCCCGCATCGAGGGACAGCGGGTAAACTATGGCTACACCTTC; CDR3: CASSSRIEGQRVNYGYTF
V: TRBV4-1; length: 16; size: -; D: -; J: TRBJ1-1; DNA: TGCGCCAGCAGCGAAAGGGGGGCCGGGAGGGACACTGAAGCTTTCTTT; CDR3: CASSERGAGRDTEAFF
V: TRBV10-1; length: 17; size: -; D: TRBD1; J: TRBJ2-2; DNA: TGCGCCAGCAGTGACCTTGGGACAGGGGCGAACACCGGGGAGCTGTTTTTT; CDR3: CASSDLGTGANTGELFF
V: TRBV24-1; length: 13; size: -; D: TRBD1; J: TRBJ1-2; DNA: TGTGCCACCAGTCGGGACAGCTTTAGAGGCTACACCTTC; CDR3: CATSRDSFRGYTF